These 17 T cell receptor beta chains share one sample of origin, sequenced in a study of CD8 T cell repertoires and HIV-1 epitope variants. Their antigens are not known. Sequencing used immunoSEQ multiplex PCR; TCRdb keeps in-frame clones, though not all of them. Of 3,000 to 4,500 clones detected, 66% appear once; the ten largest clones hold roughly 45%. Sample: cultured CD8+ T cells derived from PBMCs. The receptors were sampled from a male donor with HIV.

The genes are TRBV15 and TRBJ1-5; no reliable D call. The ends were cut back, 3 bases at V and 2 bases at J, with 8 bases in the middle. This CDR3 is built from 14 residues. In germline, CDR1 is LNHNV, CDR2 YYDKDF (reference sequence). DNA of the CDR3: TGTGCCACCAGCAGCAGTGCGGGCAATCAGCCCCAGCATTTT. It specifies CATSSSAGNQPQHF.

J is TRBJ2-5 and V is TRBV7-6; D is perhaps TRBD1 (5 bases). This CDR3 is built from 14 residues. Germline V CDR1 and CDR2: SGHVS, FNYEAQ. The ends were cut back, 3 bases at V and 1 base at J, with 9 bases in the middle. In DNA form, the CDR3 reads TGTGCCAGCAGCTTGACAGCCTTCCAAGAGACCCAGTACTTC. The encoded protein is CASSLTAFQETQYF.

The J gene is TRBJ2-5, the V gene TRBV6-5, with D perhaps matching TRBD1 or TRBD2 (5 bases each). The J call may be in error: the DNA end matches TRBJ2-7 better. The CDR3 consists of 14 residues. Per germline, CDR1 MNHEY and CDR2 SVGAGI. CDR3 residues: CASSPGPTGNEQYF. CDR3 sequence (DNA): TGTGCCAGCAGTCCGGGACCCACCGGGAACGAGCAGTACTTC.

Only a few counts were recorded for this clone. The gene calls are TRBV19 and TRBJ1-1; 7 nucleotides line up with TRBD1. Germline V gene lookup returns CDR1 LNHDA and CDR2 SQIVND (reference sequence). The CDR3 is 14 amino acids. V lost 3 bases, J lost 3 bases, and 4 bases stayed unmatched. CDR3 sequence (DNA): TGTGCCAGTAGTATCGGCAGGGGGGACACTGAAGCTTTCTTT. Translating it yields CASSIGRGDTEAFF.

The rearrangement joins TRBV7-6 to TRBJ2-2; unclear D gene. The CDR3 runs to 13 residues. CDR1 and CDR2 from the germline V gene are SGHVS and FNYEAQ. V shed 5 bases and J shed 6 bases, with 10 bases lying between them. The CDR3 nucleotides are TGTGCCAGCAGCGTCAGTATCCCCGGGGAGCTGTTTTTT. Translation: CASSVSIPGELFF. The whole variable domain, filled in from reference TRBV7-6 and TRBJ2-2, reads GAGVSQSPRYKVTKRGQDVALRCDPISGHVSLYWYRQALGQGPEFLTYFNYEAQQDKSGLPNDRFSAERPEGSISTLTIQRTEQRDSAMYRCASSVSIPGELFFGEGSRLTVL.

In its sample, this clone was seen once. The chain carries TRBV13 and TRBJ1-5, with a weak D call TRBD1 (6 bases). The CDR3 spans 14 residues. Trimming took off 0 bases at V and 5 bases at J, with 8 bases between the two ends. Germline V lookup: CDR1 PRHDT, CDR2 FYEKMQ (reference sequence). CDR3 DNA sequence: TGTGCCAGCAGCTTAGGGACAGGCCATCAGCCCCAGCATTTT. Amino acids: CASSLGTGHQPQHF.

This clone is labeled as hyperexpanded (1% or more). The CDR3 spells CATSRDRGTQVYGYTF. The CDR3 nucleotides read TGTGCCACCAGCAGAGATCGGGGGACCCAGGTCTATGGCTACACCTTC. The genes are TRBV15 and TRBJ1-2; the D gene is possibly TRBD1 (5 bases). The CDR3 totals 16 residues. Germline lookup yields CDR1 LNHNV and CDR2 YYDKDF (reference sequence). The ends were cut back, 0 bases at V and 4 bases at J, with 15 bases in the middle.

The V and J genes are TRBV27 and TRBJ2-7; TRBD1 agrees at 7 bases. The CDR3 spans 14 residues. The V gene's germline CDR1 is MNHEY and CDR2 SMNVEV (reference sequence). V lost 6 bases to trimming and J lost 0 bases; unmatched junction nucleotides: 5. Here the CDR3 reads CASRDRDSSYEQYF. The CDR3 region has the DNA TGTGCCAGCAGGGATAGGGACAGCTCCTACGAGCAGTACTTC.

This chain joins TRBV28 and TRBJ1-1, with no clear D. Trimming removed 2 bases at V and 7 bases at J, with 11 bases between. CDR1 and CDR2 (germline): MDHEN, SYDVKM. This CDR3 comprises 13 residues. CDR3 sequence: CASSLLTGNEAFF. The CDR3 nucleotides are TGTGCCAGCAGTTTACTGACGGGGAATGAAGCTTTCTTT.

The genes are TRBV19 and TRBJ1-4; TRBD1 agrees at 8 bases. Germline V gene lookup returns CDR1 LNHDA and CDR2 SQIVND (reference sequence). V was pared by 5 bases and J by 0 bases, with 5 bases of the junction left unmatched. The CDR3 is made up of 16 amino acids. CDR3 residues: CASSPQQGATNEKLFF. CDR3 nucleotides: TGTGCCAGTAGTCCGCAACAGGGGGCAACTAATGAAAAACTGTTTTTT.

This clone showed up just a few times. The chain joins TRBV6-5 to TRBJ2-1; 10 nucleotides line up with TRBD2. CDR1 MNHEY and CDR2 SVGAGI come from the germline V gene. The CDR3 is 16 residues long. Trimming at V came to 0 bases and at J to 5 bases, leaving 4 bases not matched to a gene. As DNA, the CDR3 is TGTGCCAGCAGTTACTCGCCTAGCGGGGGACACAATGAGCAGTTCTTC. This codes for CASSYSPSGGHNEQFF.

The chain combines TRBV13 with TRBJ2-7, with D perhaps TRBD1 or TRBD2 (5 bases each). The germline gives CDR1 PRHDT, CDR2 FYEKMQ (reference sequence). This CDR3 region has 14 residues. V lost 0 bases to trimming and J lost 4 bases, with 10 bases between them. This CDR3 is CASSLGGDTYEQYF. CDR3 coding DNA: TGTGCCAGCAGCTTAGGGGGGGATACTTACGAGCAGTACTTC.

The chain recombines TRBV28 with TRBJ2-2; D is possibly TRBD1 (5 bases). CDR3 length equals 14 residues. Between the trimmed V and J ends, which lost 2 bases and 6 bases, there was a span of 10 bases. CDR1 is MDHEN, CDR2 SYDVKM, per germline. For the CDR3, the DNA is TGTGCCAGCAGTTTAGGAATGGGGCCCGGGGAGCTGTTTTTT. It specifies CASSLGMGPGELFF. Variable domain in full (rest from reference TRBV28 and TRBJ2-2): DVKVTQSSRYLVKRTGEKVFLECVQDMDHENMFWYRQDPGLGLRLIYFSYDVKMKEKGDIPEGYSVSREKKERFSLILESASTNQTSMYLCASSLGMGPGELFFGEGSRLTVL.

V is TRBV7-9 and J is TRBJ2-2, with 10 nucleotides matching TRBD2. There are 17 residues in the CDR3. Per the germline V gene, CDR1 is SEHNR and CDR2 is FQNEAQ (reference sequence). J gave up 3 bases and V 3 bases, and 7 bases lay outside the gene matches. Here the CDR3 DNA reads TGTGCCAGCAGCTTTACTAGCGGGGCCGTAGACACCGGGGAGCTGTTTTTT. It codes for CASSFTSGAVDTGELFF.

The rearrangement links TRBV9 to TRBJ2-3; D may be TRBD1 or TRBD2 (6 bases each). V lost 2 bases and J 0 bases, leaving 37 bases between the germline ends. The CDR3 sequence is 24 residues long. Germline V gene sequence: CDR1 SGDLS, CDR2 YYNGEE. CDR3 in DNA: TGTGCCAGCAGCGTCAATCCCAGCGATCGAGGGGGAGGCGGGGTTCATCCTAGCACAGATACGCAGTATTTT. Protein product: CASSVNPSDRGGGGVHPSTDTQYF.

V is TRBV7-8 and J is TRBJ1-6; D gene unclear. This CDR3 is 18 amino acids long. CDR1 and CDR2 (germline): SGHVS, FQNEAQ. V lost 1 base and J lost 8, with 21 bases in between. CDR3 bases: TGTGCCAGCAGCTTAGAGGGCGCGTCTGACCCCTCTTATTCACCCCTCCACTTT. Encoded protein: CASSLEGASDPSYSPLHF.

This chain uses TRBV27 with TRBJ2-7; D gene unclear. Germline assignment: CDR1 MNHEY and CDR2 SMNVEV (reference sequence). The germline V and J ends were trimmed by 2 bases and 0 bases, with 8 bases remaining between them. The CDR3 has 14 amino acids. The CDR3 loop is CASSLRGYSYEQYF. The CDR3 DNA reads TGTGCCAGCAGTTTACGTGGGTACTCCTACGAGCAGTACTTC.